The clone carrying this T cell receptor (beta chain) was counted many times. The antigen is not known. The data originate from a study of CD8 T cells in ankylosing spondylitis. Points from the study as a whole: Previous work reported some of these motif variants in the synovial fluid and blood of reactive arthritis. Enrichment of disease-linked clones was reportedly significant in matched ankylosing spondylitis synovial fluid. CD8+ cells made up the disease-linked clones, which were relatively rare in peripheral blood. A TCR beta motif of eight highly homologous variants appeared characteristic of ankylosing spondylitis blood.

As the method for making TCR beta libraries, quantitative 5'-RACE with molecular barcodes was used. TCRdb reprocessed the 5' RACE reads with MiXCR, giving one entry per CDR3 protein. The table records about 210,000 distinct CDR3 sequences, just under 7.5% of them present only once. Germline V gives CDR1 DFQATT, CDR2 SNEGSKA (reference sequence). The CDR3 is 12 residues long. V dropped 0 bases and J dropped 2 bases, with 3 bases sitting between them. The TCR comes from a male donor with ankylosing spondylitis. The genes are TRBV20-1 and TRBJ2-3; no clear D gene. The specimen sequenced was blood, either unsorted or a sorted T cell fraction (not recorded which). CDR3 nucleotide sequence: TGCAGTGCTAGAGAAGACACAGATACGCAGTATTTT. Translation gives CSAREDTDTQYF.